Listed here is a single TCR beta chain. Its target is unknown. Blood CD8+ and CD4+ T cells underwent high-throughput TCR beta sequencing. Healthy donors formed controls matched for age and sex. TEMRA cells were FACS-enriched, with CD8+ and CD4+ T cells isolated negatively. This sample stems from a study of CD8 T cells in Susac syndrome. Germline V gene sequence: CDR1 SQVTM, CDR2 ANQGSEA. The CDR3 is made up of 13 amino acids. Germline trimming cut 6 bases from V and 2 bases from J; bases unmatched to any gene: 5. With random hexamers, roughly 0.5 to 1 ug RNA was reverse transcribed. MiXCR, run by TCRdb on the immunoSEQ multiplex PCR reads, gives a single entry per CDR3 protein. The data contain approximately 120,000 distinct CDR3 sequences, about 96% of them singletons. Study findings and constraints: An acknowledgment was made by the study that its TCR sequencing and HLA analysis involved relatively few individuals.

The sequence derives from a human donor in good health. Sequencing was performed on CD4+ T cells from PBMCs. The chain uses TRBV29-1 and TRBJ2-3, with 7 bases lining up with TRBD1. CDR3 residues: CSVRDRATDTQYF. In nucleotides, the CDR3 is TGCAGCGTCCGCGACAGGGCCACAGATACGCAGTATTTT.